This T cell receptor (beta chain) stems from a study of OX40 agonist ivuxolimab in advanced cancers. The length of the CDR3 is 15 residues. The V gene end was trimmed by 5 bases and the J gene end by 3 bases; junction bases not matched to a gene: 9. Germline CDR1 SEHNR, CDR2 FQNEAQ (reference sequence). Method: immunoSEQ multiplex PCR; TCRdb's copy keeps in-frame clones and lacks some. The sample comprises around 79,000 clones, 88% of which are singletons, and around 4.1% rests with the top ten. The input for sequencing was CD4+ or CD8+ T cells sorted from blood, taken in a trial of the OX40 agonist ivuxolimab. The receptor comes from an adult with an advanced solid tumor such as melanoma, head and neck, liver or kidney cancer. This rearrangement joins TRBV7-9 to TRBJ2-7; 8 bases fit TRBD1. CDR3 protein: CASSGTGTGRYEQYF. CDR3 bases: TGTGCCAGCAGCGGCACCGGGACAGGACGCTACGAGCAGTACTTC.